This T cell receptor beta chain stems from a study of neurological immune-mediated disorders. Study details: Of the approximately 34 patients with multiple sclerosis, some 31 had relapsing-remitting MS, whereas the remaining 3 had secondary progressive MS. General study points: Across subjects, expanded clones had no CDR3 amino acid sequences in common, pointing to private repertoires in all groups.

In this sample, this clonotype turned up many times. Its antigen is unknown. TCRdb recomputed calls from the 5' RACE reads with MiXCR, one row per CDR3 protein. The repertoire consists of roughly 70,000 distinct CDR3 sequences, with 5.2% occurring once and the leading ten covering about 2.8%. The CDR3 totals 16 residues. Germline values: CDR1 SGHVS, CDR2 FNYEAQ. Trimming cost V 1 base and J 1 base, with 11 bases left between them. The sequence came from a woman in her twenties or thirties with multiple sclerosis. This chain uses TRBV7-6 with TRBJ1-3; D is ambiguous. The sequencing sample was made of PBMCs. This chain's CDR3 is CASSLVIPRSGNTIYF. The DNA for the CDR3 is TGTGCCAGCAGCTTAGTGATCCCCAGGTCTGGAAACACCATATATTTT.